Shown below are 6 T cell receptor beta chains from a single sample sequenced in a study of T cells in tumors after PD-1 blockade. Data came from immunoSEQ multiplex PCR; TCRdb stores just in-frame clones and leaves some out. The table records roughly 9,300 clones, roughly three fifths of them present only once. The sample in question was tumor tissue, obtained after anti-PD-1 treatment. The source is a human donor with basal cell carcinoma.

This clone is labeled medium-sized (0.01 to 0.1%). Here the CDR3 DNA reads TGTGCCAGCAGCTTGCGGGGACAGGGTCGGGATGAGCAGTTCTTC. This codes for CASSLRGQGRDEQFF. J is TRBJ2-1 and V is TRBV11-3; TRBD1 matches 9 bases. From germline, CDR1 is SGHNT and CDR2 YENEEA. The CDR3 sequence is 15 residues long. Losses at the gene ends were 3 bases for V and 8 bases for J; bases not matched to a gene: 8.

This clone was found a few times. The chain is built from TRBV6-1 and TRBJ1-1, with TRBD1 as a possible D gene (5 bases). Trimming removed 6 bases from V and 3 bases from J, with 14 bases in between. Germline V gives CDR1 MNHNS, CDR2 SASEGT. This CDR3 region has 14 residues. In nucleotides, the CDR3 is TGTGCCAGCAGCTTCATTGACAGAGACACTGAAGCTTTCTTT. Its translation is CASSFIDRDTEAFF.

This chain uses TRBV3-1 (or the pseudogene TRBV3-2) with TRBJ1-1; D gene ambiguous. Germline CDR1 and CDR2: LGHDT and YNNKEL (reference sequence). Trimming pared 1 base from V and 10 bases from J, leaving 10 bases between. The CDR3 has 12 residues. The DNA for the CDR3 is TGTGCCAGCAGCCAAGCGTCCCTGGGAGCTTTCTTT. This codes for CASSQASLGAFF.

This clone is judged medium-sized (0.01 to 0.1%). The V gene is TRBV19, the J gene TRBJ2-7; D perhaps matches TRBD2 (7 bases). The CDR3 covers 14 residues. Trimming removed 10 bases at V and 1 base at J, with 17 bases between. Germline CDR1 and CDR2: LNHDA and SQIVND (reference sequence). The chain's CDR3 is CATRGGERSYEQYF. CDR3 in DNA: TGTGCCACACGAGGGGGGGAAAGATCCTACGAGCAGTACTTC. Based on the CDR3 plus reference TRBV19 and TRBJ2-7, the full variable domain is DGGITQSPKYLFRKEGQNVTLSCEQNLNHDAMYWYRQDPGQGLRLIYYSQIVNDFQKGDIAEGYSVSREKKESFPLTVTSAQKNPTAFYLCATRGGERSYEQYFGPGTRLTVT.

The CDR3 DNA reads as TGTGCCAGCATTAGCGGGGGGGGCTACGAGCAGTACTTC. Amino acid sequence: CASISGGGYEQYF. The V and J genes are TRBV28 and TRBJ2-7; the match to TRBD2 covers 11 bases. Germline V CDR1 and CDR2: MDHEN, SYDVKM. After removal of 7 bases from V and 3 bases from J, the junction contained 2 bases not matched to a gene. The CDR3 spans 13 residues.

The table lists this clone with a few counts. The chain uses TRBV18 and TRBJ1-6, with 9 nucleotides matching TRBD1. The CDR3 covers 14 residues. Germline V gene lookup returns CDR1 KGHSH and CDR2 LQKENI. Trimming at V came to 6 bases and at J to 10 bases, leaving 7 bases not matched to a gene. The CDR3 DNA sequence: TGTGCCAGCTCCACACAGGGGGCTAACTCACCCCTCCACTTT. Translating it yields CASSTQGANSPLHF.